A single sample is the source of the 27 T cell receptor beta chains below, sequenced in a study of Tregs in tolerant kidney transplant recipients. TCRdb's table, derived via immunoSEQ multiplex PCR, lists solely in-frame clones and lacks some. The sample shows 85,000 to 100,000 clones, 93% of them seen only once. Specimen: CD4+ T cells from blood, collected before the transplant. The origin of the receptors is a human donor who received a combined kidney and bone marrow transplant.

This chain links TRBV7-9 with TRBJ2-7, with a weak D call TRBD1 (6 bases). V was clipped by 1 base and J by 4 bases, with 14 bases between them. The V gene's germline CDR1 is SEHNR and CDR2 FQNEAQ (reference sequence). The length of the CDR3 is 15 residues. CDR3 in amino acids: CASSLGRGENYEQYF. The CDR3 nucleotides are TGTGCCAGCAGCTTAGGCAGGGGAGAAAATTACGAGCAGTACTTC.

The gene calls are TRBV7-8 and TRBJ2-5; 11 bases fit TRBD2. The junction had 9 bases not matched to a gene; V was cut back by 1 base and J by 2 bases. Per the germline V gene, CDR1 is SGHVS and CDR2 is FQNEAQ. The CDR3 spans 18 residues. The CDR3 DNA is TGTGCCAGCAGCTTAGTTCCGGGTAGCGGGGGGGGTCAAGAGACCCAGTACTTC. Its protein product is CASSLVPGSGGGQETQYF.

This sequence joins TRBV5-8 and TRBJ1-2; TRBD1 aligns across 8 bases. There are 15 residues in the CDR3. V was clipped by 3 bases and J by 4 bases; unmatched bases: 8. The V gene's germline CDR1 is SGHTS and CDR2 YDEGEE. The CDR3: CASSSHPQGVYGYTF. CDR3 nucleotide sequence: TGTGCCAGCAGCTCGCACCCACAGGGGGTCTATGGCTACACCTTC.

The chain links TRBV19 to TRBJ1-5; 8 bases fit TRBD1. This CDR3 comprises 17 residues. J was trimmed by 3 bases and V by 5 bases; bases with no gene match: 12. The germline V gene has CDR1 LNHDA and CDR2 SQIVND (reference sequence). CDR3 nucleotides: TGTGCCAGTAGTCCTCAAACAAATCAGGGGGCCAATCAGCCCCAGCATTTT. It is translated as CASSPQTNQGANQPQHF.

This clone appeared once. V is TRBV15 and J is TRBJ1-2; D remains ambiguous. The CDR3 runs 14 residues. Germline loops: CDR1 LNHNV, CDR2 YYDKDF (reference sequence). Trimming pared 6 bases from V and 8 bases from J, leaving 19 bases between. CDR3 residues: CATRPAERRQGYTF. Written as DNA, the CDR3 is TGTGCCACCAGACCCGCGGAGCGGAGGCAGGGCTACACCTTC.

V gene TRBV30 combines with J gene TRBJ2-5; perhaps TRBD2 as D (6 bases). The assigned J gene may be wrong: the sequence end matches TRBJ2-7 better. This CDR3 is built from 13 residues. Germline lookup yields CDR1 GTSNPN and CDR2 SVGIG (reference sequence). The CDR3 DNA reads TGTGCCTGGGGGGGGAACGGGGACTACGAGCAGTACTTC. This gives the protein CAWGGNGDYEQYF.

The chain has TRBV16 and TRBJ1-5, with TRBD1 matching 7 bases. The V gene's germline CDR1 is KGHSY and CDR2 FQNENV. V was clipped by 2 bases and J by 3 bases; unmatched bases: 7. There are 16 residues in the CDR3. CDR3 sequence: CASSQNSGTVNQPQHF. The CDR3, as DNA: TGTGCCAGCAGCCAAAACTCCGGGACAGTCAATCAGCCCCAGCATTTT.

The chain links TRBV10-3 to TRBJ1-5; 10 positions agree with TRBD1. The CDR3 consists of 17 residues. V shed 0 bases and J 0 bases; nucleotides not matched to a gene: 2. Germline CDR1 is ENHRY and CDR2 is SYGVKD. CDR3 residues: CAISESTGGYSNQPQHF. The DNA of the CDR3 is TGTGCCATCAGTGAGTCGACAGGGGGCTATAGCAATCAGCCCCAGCATTTT.

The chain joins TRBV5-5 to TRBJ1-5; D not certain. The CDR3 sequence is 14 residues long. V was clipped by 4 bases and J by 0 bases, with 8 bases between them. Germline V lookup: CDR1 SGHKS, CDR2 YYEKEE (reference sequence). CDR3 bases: TGTGCCAGCAGCCAGGAAACTAGCAATCAGCCCCAGCATTTT. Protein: CASSQETSNQPQHF.

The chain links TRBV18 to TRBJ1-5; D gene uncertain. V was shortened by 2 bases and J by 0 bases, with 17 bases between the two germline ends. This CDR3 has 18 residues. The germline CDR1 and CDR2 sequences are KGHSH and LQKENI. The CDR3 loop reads CASSPLAGQTSSNQPQHF. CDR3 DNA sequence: TGTGCCAGCTCACCATTGGCAGGTCAAACCTCTAGCAATCAGCCCCAGCATTTT.

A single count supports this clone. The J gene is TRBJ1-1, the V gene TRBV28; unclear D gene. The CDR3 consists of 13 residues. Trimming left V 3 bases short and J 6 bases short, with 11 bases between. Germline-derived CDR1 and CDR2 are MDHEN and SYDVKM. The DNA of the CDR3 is TGTGCCAGCAGTTTGGGCAGTCGGCCTGAAGCTTTCTTT. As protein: CASSLGSRPEAFF.

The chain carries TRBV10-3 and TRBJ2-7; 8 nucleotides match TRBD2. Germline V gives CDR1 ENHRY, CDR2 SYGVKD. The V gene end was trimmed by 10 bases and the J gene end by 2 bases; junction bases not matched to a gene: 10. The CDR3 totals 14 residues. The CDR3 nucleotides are TGTGCCACCGGCGGGAGGCAGGGGACCTACGAGCAGTACTTC. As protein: CATGGRQGTYEQYF.

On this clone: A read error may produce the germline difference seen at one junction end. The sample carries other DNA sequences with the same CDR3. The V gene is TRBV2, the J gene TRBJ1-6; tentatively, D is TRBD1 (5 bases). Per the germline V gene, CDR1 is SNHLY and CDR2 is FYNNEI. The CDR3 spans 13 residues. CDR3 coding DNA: TGTGCCAGCGCAGGGTTCGCTAATTCCCCCCTCCACTTT. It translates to CASAGFANSPLHF.

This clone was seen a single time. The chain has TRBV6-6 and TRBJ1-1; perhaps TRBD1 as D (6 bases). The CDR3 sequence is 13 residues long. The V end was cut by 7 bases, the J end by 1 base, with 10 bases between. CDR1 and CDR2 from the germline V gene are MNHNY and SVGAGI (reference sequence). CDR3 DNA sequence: TGTGCCAGCAATTCCAGGGGGAACACTGAAGCTTTCTTT. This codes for CASNSRGNTEAFF.

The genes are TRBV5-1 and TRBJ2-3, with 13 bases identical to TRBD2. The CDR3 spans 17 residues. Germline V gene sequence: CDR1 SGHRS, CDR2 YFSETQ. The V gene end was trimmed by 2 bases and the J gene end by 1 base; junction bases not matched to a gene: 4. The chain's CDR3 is CASSFGTSGARTDTQYF. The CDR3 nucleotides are TGCGCCAGCAGCTTCGGGACTAGCGGGGCTCGCACAGATACGCAGTATTTT.

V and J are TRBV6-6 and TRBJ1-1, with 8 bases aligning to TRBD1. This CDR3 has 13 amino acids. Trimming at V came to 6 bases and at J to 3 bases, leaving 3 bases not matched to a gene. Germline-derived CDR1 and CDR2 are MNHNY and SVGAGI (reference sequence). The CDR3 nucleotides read TGTGCCAGCAGCCAGGGGGCAGACACTGAAGCTTTCTTT. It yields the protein CASSQGADTEAFF.

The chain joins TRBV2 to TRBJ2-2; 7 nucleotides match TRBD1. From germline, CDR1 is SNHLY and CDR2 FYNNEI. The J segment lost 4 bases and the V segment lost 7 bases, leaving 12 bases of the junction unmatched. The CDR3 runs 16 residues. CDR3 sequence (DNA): TGTGCCAGCATGGGACAGCCCTATTTACGCACCGGGGAGCTGTTTTTT. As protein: CASMGQPYLRTGELFF. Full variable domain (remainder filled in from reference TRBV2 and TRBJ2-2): EPEVTQTPSHQVTQMGQEVILRCVPISNHLYFYWYRQILGQKVEFLVSFYNNEISEKSEIFDDQFSVERPDGSNFTLKIRSTKLEDSAMYFCASMGQPYLRTGELFFGEGSRLTVL.

The CDR3: CASSELAGYPSEQFF. In nucleotides, the CDR3 is TGTGCCAGCAGCGAACTAGCGGGGTATCCAAGTGAGCAGTTCTTC. The chain employs TRBV6-4 and TRBJ2-1; 10 bases align to TRBD2. Germline CDR1 and CDR2: MRHNA and SNTAGT. This CDR3 has 15 residues. J gave up 9 bases and V 6 bases, and 11 bases lay outside the gene matches.

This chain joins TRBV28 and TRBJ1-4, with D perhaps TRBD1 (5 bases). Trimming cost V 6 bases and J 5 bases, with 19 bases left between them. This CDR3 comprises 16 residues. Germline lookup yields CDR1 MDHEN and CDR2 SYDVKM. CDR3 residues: CASSLGIGVGNEKLFF. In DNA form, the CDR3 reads TGTGCCAGCAGCCTAGGTATAGGGGTTGGAAATGAAAAACTGTTTTTT.

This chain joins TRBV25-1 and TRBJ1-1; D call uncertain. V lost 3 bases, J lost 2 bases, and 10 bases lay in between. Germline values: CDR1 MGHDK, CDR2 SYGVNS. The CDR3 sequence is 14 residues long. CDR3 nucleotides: TGTGCCAGCAGTGATTCCGGGATTAACACTGAAGCTTTCTTT. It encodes CASSDSGINTEAFF.

CDR3 bases: TGTGCCATCAGTGAGTCGGGAGGGCAGCCCCAGCATTTT. It encodes CAISESGGQPQHF. This chain uses TRBV10-3 with TRBJ1-5; D is unresolved. Trimming removed 0 bases from V and 7 bases from J, with 7 bases in between. This CDR3 comprises 13 residues. Germline CDR1 ENHRY, CDR2 SYGVKD.

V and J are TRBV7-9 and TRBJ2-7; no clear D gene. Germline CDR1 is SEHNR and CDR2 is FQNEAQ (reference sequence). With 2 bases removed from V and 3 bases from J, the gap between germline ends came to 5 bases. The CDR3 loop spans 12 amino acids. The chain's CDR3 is CASSLRDYEQYF. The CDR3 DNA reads TGTGCCAGCAGCTTAAGAGACTACGAGCAGTACTTC.

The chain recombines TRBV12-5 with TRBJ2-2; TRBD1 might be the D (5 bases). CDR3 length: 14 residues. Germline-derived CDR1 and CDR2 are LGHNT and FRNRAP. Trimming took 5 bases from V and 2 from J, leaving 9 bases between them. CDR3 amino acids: CASGPRDNTGELFF. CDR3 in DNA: TGTGCTAGTGGTCCCAGGGATAACACCGGGGAGCTGTTTTTT.

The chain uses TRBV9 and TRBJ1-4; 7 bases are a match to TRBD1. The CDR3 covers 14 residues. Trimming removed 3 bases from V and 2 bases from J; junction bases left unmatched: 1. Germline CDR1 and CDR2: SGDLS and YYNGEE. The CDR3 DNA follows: TGTGCCAGCAGCGAGGGACAGACTAATGAAAAACTGTTTTTT. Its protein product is CASSEGQTNEKLFF.

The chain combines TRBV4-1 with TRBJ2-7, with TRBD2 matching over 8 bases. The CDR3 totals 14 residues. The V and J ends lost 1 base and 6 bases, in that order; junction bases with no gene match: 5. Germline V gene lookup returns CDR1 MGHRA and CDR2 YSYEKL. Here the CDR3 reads CASSQGGAGVEQYF. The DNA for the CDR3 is TGCGCCAGCAGCCAAGGAGGAGCGGGAGTCGAGCAGTACTTC.

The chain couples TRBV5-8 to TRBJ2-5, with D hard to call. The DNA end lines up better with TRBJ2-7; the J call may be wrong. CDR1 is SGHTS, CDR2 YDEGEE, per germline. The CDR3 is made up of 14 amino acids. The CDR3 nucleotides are TGTGCCAGCAAAGCCTCGCACCCGAACTACGAGCAGTACTTC. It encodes CASKASHPNYEQYF.

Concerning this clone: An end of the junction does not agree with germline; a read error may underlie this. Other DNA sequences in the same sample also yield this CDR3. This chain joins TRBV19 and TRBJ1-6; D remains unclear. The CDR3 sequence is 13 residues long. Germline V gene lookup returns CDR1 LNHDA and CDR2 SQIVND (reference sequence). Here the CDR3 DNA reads TGTGCCAGTAGGACTCCTGATAATTCCCCCCTCCACTTT. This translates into CASRTPDNSPLHF.